This T cell receptor beta chain is from a study of memory CD4+ T cells and cytomegalovirus serostatus. For the study at large: Of the healthy Belgian adults, 9 were CMV seropositive and 20 to 25 seronegative.

The V gene's germline CDR1 is SSHAT and CDR2 FNYEAQ (reference sequence). There are 14 residues in the CDR3. Single viable CD3+CD4+CD8-CD45RO+ cells were sorted as the memory CD4+ T cells. Donors' CMV status reflects serum IgG against pp150, pp28, p38, p52. After thawing, CD4+ T cells were positively selected. Data came from immunoSEQ multiplex PCR; TCRdb stores just in-frame clones and leaves some out. The table lists approximately 70,000 clones, more than 75% of them singletons. Details on this clone: The germline gene is not matched at one end of the junction; a read error may be the cause.

The sequence came from an adult in good health and CMV-seropositive. Sequencing input: memory CD4+ T cells from blood. The chain employs TRBV7-7 and TRBJ2-1; D ambiguous. The CDR3, as DNA: TGTGCTAGCAGCCCCCTCGGAACATACAATGAGCAGTTCTTC. It codes for CASSPLGTYNEQFF.